Listed below are T cell receptor beta chains from one sample, sequenced in a study of blood T cells in healthy people across ages. TCRdb reprocessed the 5' RACE reads via MiXCR and lists one record per CDR3 protein. This repertoire shows roughly 2 million distinct CDR3 sequences, roughly 50% found once; its top ten account for 2% to 2.5%. Sequencing was carried out using blood. These receptors originate from a woman aged 40 to 50 in good health. Both conserved end residues are part of each CDR3. A D gene is named only where the DNA matches it firmly. Not every row has a clone size; where given, it reads once, few, many or a size class.

>TRBJ2-3|TRBV11-2|few|TRBD2|21
CASSLRLGFRGSGGSTDTQYF
TGTGCCAGCAGCTTAAGGCTCGGTTTTCGGGGTAGCGGGGGGAGCACAGATACGCAGTATTTT
>TRBJ2-3|TRBV5-4|-|TRBD2|17
CASSLVLAGEGADTQYF
TGTGCCAGCAGCTTGGTCCTAGCGGGGGAGGGGGCAGATACGCAGTATTTT
>TRBJ1-2|TRBV14|-|-|14
CASSMRGTNYGYTF
TGTGCCAGCTCCATGAGGGGGACTAACTATGGCTACACCTTC
>TRBJ1-6|TRBV7-2|few|TRBD1|17
CASSLVVGQGRGSPLHF
TGTGCCAGCAGCTTAGTAGTGGGACAGGGACGAGGTTCACCCCTCCACTTT
>TRBJ2-7|TRBV9|-|-|14
CASSVAAGSYEQYF
TGTGCCAGCAGCGTAGCGGCAGGGTCCTACGAGCAGTACTTC
>TRBJ2-1|TRBV12-3/TRBV12-4|-|TRBD2|14
CANSSSGGVNEQFF
TGTGCCAACAGTAGTAGCGGGGGGGTTAATGAGCAGTTCTTC
>TRBJ1-1|TRBV29-1|few|-|14
CSAGTSSLNTEAFF
TGCAGCGCCGGAACTAGCAGCCTAAACACTGAAGCTTTCTTT
>TRBJ2-5|TRBV10-3|-|TRBD2|15
CAISPTSGPPRTQYF
TGTGCCATCAGTCCAACTAGCGGCCCACCAAGGACCCAGTACTTC
>TRBJ2-1|TRBV20-1|-|TRBD1|16
CSASPAQGAFIDEQFF
TGCAGTGCTAGCCCCGCGCAGGGGGCTTTTATAGATGAGCAGTTCTTC
>TRBJ2-7|TRBV13|-|TRBD1|12
CASSEDRVEQYF
TGTGCCAGCAGCGAGGACAGGGTAGAGCAGTACTTC
>TRBJ2-1|TRBV11-2|-|TRBD1|18
CASSLGYLGGQGYNEQFF
TGTGCCAGCAGCTTAGGTTATTTAGGGGGACAGGGGTACAATGAGCAGTTCTTC
>TRBJ2-1|TRBV29-1|many|-|10
CSVDSAEQFF
TGCAGCGTTGATAGTGCTGAGCAGTTCTTC
>TRBJ1-2|TRBV4-2|-|TRBD1|15
CASSQEGDRGYGYTF
TGTGCCAGCAGCCAAGAGGGAGACAGGGGCTATGGCTACACCTTC
>TRBJ2-1|TRBV20-1|-|-|13
CSARGARYNEQFF
TGCAGTGCTAGAGGGGCTCGTTACAATGAGCAGTTCTTC
>TRBJ1-2|TRBV20-1|-|-|11
CSARETGGYTF
TGCAGTGCTCGGGAGACAGGAGGCTACACCTTC
>TRBJ2-1|TRBV11-2|-|TRBD2|15
CASSLDTGGWSEQFF
TGTGCCAGCAGCTTAGATACGGGGGGTTGGAGTGAGCAGTTCTTC
>TRBJ1-2|TRBV5-1|-|-|12
CASRDGGYGYTF
TGCGCCAGCCGGGACGGTGGCTATGGCTACACCTTC